What follows describes a single T cell receptor (beta chain). The antigen is unknown. These data belong to a study of CD8 T cells in Susac syndrome. Study-level points and caveats: The peak of CD8+ clonal expansion in Susac was seen in TEMRA cells and active patients.

As judged by recently defined diagnostic criteria, patients with Susac syndrome had definite or probable disease. The TEMRA cells underwent FACS enrichment, while the CD8+ and CD4+ T cells underwent negative isolation. Random hexamers were used to reverse transcribe the RNA input (0.5 to 1 ug). Amplification of TCR beta CDR3 was carried out by immunoSEQ multiplex PCR, which covered 54 Vbeta and 13 Jbeta segments. TCRdb used MiXCR to reprocess the immunoSEQ multiplex PCR reads, holding one entry per CDR3 protein. The sample has about 130,000 distinct CDR3 sequences; roughly 94% are singletons. The sample comprised CD8+ T cells from PBMCs. The sequence was collected from a human donor with Susac syndrome.

Here the CDR3 DNA reads TGTGCCAGCAGTGCCGGGACAGGGTTATACAATGAGCAGTTCTTC. As protein: CASSAGTGLYNEQFF. The V and J genes are TRBV27 and TRBJ2-1, with 9 positions matching TRBD1. The CDR3 totals 15 residues. V shed 5 bases, J shed 4 bases, and the junction held 6 bases outside the gene matches. The V gene's germline CDR1 is MNHEY and CDR2 SMNVEV (reference sequence).